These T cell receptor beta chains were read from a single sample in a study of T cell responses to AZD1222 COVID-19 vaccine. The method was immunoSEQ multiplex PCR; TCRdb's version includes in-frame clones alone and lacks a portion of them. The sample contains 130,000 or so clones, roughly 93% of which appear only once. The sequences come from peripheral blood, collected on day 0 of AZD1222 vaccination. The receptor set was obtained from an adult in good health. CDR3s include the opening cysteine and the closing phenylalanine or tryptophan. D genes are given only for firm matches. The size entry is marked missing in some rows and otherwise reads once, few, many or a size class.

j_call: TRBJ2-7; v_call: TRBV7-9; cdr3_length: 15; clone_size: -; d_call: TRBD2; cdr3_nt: TGTGCCAGCAGACCCGGGACTAGCGAGAGCTACGAGCAGTACTTC; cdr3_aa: CASRPGTSESYEQYF
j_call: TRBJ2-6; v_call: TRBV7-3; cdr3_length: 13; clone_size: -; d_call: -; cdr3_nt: TGTGCCAGCAGCTTTAGTGGGGCCAACGTCCTGACTTTC; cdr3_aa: CASSFSGANVLTF
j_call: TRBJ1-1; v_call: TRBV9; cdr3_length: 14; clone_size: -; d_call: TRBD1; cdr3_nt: TGTGCCAGCAGTTTCACAGGGGGGAACACTGAAGCTTTCTTT; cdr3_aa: CASSFTGGNTEAFF
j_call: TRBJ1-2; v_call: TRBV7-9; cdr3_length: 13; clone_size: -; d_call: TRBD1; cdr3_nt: TGTGCCAGCAGCGACAGGGGGCGTTATGGCTACACCTTC; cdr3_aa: CASSDRGRYGYTF
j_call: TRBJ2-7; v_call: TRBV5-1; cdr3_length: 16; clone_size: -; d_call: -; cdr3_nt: TGCGCCAGCAGCTTGAGGGAAGGGGGGCCTACCTACGAGCAGTACTTC; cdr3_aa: CASSLREGGPTYEQYF
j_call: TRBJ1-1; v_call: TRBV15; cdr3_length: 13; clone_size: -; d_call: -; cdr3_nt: TGTGCCACCAGCAGAGATCTCCTCGTTGACGGTTTCTTT; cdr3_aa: CATSRDLLVDGFF
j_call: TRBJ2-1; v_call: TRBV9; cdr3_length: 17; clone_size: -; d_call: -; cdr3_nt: TGTGCCAGCAGCTTATGGGAGGCGGGGTTCTCCTACAATGAGCAGTTCTTC; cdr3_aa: CASSLWEAGFSYNEQFF
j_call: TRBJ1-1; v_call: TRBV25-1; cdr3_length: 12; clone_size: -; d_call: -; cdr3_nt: TGTGCCAGCAGTGAACCAGGGTCGGGGTCTTTCTTT; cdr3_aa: CASSEPGSGSFF
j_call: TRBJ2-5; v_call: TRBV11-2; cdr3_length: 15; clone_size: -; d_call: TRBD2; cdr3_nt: TGTGCCAGCAGCTTCAGCGGGAGTGGACGAGAGACCCAGTACTTC; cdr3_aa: CASSFSGSGRETQYF
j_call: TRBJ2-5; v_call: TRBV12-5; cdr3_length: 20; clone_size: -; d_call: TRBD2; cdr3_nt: TGTGCTAGTGGTTTGAGACCCGACCCTAAGCCGGGACTAGCAAGAGAGACCCAGTACTTC; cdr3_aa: CASGLRPDPKPGLARETQYF
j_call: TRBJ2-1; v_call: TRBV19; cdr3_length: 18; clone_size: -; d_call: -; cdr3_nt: TGTGCCAGTAGTATAGATCCAAGAACTGCCAGCTCCTACAATGAGCAGTTCTTC; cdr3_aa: CASSIDPRTASSYNEQFF
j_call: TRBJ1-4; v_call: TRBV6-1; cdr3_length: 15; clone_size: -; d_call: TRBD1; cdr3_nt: TGTGCCAGCAGTGAATACAGGGGGGGGAGTGAAAAACTGTTTTTT; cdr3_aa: CASSEYRGGSEKLFF
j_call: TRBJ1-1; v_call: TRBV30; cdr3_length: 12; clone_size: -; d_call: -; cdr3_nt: TGTGCCTGGAGTGTAATCCGGGGACGAGCTTTCTTT; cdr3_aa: CAWSVIRGRAFF
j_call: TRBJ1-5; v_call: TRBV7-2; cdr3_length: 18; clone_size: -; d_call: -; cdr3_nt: TGTGCCAGCAGCCCCGGGACTGCGCCGTCTTATAGCAATCAGCCCCAGCATTTT; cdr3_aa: CASSPGTAPSYSNQPQHF
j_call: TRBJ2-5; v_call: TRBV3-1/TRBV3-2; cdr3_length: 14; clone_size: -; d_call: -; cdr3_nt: TGTGCCAGCAGCCAACGAGCCTTGGGGGTGGGCCAGTACTTC; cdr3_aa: CASSQRALGVGQYF
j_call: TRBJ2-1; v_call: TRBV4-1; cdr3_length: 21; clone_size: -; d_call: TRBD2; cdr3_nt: TGCGCCAGCAGCCAAGAGAGGGCCACCGGGACTAGCGGGAGAATTACTAATGAGCAGTTCTTC; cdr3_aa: CASSQERATGTSGRITNEQFF
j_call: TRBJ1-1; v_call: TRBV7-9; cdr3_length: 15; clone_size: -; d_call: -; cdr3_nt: TGTGCCAGCAGATTGAAAGTAGATGCGAACACTGAAGCTTTCTTT; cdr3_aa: CASRLKVDANTEAFF
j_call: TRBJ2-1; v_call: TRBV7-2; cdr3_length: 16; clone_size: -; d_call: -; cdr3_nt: TGTGCCAGCAGCCCCCCGGGGCGGAGCTCCTACAATGAGCAGTTCTTC; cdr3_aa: CASSPPGRSSYNEQFF
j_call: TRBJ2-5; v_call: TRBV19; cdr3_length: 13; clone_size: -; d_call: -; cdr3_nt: TGTGCCAGTAGCCCTCGGGGTCGCGAGACCCAGTACTTC; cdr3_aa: CASSPRGRETQYF
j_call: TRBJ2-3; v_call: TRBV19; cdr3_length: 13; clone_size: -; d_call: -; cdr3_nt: TGTGCCAGTAGTTTGACAGCTTCAGATACGCAGTATTTT; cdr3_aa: CASSLTASDTQYF
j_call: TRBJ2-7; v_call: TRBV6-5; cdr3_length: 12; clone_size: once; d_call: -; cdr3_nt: TGTGCCAGCAGGGCGAGGGCCGGGGAGCAGTACTTC; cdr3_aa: CASRARAGEQYF
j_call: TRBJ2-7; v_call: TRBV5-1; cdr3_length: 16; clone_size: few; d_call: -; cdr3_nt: TGCGCCAGCAGCTTGGCCCAGGGTGAGGTATCCTACGAGCAGTACTTC; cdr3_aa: CASSLAQGEVSYEQYF
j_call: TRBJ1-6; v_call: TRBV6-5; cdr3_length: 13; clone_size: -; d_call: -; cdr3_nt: TGTGCCAGCAGTCCAGTTCGTGGCTCACCCCTCCACTTT; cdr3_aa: CASSPVRGSPLHF
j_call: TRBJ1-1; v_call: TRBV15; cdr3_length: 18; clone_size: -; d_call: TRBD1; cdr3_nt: TGTGCCACCAGCAGAGATTTTAATAAGGGGACAGGACGGACTGAAGCTTTCTTT; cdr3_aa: CATSRDFNKGTGRTEAFF
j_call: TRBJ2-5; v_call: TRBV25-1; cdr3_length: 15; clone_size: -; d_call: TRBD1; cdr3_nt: TGTGCCAGCAGTGACCCCGGGACAGGGCGAGAGACCCAGTACTTC; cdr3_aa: CASSDPGTGRETQYF
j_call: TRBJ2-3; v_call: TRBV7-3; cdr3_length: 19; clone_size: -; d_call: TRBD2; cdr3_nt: TGTGCCAGCAGCTTATCGCTAGCGGGAGAGGGGAGAAGTACAGATACGCAGTATTTT; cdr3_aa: CASSLSLAGEGRSTDTQYF
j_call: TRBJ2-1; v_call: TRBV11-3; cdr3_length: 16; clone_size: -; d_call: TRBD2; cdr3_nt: TGTGCCAGCAGCTTAGATAGTAGCGGGAGCCGCAATGAGCAGTTCTTC; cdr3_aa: CASSLDSSGSRNEQFF
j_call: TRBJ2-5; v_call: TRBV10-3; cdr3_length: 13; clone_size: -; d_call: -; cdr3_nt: TGTGCCATCAGTGAGGAAGGGTACGAGACCCAGTACTTC; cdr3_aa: CAISEEGYETQYF
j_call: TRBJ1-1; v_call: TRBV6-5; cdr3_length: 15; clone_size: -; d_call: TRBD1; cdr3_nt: TGTGCCAGCATTGGGACAGGGGATCTGAACACTGAAGCTTTCTTT; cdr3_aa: CASIGTGDLNTEAFF
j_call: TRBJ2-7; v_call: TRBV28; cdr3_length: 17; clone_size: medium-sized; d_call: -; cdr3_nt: TGTGCCAGCAGTTTCTTAGATATGAGGAGGGACTCCTACGAGCAGTACTTC; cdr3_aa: CASSFLDMRRDSYEQYF
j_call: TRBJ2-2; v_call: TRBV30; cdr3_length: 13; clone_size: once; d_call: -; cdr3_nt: TGTGCCTGGAGTTGGGGGCCCACCGGGGAGCTGTTTTTT; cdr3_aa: CAWSWGPTGELFF
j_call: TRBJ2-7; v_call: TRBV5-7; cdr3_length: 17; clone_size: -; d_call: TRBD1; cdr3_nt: TGTGCCAGCAGCACAGGGACAGGGGGATACCGGACCTACGAGCAGTACTTC; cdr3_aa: CASSTGTGGYRTYEQYF
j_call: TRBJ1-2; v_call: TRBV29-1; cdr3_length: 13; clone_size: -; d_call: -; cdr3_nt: TGCAGCGCCCGGGACGGGGGTCGGTATGGCTACACCTTC; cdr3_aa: CSARDGGRYGYTF
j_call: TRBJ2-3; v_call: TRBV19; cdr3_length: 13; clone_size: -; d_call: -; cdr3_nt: TGTGCCAGTAGTATAGTTCAATCAGATACGCAGTATTTT; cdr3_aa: CASSIVQSDTQYF
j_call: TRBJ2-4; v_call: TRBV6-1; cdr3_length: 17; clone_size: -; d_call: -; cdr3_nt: TGTGCCAGCAGTGAAGGGGGAGGAAGGTCGTCCATCGGCATTCAGTACTTC; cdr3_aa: CASSEGGGRSSIGIQYF
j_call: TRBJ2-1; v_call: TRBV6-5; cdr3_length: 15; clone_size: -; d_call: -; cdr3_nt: TGTGCCAGCAGTTACTCGAGTGGGGCCTACAATGAGCAGTTCTTC; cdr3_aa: CASSYSSGAYNEQFF
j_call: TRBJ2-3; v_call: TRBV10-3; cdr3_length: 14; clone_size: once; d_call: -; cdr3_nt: TGTGCCATCAGGCTAGCGCTTAACACAGATACGCAGTATTTT; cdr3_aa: CAIRLALNTDTQYF
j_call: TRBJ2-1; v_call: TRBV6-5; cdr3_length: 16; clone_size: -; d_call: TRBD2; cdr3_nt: TGTGCCAGCAGTTACTCGAGGACTAGCGTTTACAATGAGCAGTTCTTC; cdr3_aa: CASSYSRTSVYNEQFF
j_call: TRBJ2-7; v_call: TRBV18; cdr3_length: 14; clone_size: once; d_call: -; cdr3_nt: TGTGCCAGCTCACCACAAGGGGCCTCCTACGAGCAGTACTTC; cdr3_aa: CASSPQGASYEQYF
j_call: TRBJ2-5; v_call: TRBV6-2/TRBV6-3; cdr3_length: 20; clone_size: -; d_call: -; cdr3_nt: TGTGCCAGCAGCTCGGTAGCCGGTGATTTTACGGGACGCCCCCAAGAGACCCAGTACTTC; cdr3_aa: CASSSVAGDFTGRPQETQYF
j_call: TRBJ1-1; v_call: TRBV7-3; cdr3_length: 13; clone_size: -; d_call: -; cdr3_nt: TGTGCCAGCAGCTTAGGGATGAACACTGAAGCTTTCTTT; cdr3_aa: CASSLGMNTEAFF
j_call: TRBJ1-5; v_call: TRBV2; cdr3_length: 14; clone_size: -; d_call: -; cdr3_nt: TGTGCCAGCAGTGAGTCGTCGGTGCGTCAGCCCCAGCATTTT; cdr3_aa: CASSESSVRQPQHF
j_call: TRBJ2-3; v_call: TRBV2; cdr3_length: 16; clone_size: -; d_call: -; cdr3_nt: TGTGCCAGCAGTAATCCTCGGGACCCCCCCACAGATACGCAGTATTTT; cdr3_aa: CASSNPRDPPTDTQYF
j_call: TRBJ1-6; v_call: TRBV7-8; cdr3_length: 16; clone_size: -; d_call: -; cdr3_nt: TGTGCCAGCAGCTTAGCGTTGGGGGCCTATAATTCACCCCTCCACTTT; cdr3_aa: CASSLALGAYNSPLHF
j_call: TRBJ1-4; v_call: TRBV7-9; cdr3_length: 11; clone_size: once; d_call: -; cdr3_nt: TGTGCCAGCAGCGCTCAAGGGGAACTGTTTTTT; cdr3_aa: CASSAQGELFF
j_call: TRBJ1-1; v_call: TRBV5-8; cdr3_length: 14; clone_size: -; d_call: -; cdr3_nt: TGTGCCAGCAACACGGACACATTGAACACTGAAGCTTTCTTT; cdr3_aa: CASNTDTLNTEAFF
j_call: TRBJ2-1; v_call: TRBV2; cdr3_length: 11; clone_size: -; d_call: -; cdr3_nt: TGTGCCAGCAGTCCCCTGGGTGAGCAGTTCTTC; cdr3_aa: CASSPLGEQFF
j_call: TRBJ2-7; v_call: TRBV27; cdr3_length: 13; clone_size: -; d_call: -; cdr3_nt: TGTGCCAGCAGTTCATGGAATAGGGACGAGCAGTACTTC; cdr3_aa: CASSSWNRDEQYF
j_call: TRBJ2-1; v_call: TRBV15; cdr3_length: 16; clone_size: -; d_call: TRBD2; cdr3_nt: TGTGCCACCAGCAGAGGGACTAGCGGGCGGTACAATGAGCAGTTCTTC; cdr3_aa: CATSRGTSGRYNEQFF
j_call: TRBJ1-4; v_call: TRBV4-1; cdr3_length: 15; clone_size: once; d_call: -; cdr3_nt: TGCGCCAGCAGCCAAGTAGGGGGAGCTAATGAAAAACTGTTTTTT; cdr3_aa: CASSQVGGANEKLFF
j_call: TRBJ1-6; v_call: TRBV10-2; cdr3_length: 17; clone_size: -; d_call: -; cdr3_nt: TGCGCCAGCAGTGCAGTCAGCCGAAGCTCCTATAATTCACCCCTCCACTTT; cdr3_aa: CASSAVSRSSYNSPLHF
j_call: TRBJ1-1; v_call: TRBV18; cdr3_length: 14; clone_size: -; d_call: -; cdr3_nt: TGTGCCAGCTCACCCCAATTCAGTGGCACTGAAGCTTTCTTT; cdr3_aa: CASSPQFSGTEAFF
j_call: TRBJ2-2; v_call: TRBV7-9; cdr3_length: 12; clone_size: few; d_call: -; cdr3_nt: TGTGCCAGCAGCTCCCACACCGGGGAGCTGTTTTTT; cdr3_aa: CASSSHTGELFF
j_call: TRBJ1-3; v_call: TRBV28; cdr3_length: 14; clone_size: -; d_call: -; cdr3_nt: TGTGCCAGCAGGTCAGGGTCCTCTGGAAACACCATATATTTT; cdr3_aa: CASRSGSSGNTIYF
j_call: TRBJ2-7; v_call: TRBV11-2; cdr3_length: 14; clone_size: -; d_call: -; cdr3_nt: TGTGCCAGCAGCCGGACTGGAAGCTCCTACGAGCAGTACTTC; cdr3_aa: CASSRTGSSYEQYF
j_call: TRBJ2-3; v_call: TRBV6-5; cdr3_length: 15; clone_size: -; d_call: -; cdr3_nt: TGTGCCAGCAGTTACTCAGAAGCGGCCCCCAGAAAGCAGTATTTT; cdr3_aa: CASSYSEAAPRKQYF
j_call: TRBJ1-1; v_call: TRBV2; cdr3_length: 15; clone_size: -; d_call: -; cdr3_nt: TGTGCCAGCAGTGAACGGGCAGCATACAACACTGAAGCTTTCTTT; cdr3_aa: CASSERAAYNTEAFF
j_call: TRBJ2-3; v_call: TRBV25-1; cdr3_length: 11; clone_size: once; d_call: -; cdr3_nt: TGTGCCAGTTGGGGCACAGATACGCAGTATTTT; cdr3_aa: CASWGTDTQYF
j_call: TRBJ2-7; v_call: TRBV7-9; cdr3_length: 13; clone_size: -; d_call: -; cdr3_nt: TGTGCCAGCAGACCTCCACTATCCTACGAGCAGTACTTC; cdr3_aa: CASRPPLSYEQYF